These 6 T cell receptor beta chains share one sample of origin, sequenced in a study of blood T cell repertoires in COVID-19. Sequencing used immunoSEQ multiplex PCR; TCRdb keeps in-frame clones, though not all of them. The repertoire holds 35,000 to 55,000 clones, about nine tenths seen once, with roughly 16% in the top ten. Sequenced: peripheral blood. Receptor source: a man between 65 and 85 years old with active COVID-19.

The V and J genes are TRBV15 and TRBJ1-4; possibly TRBD1 for D (5 bases). Trimming cost V 0 bases and J 12 bases, with 14 bases left between them. Germline V gene sequence: CDR1 LNHNV, CDR2 YYDKDF (reference sequence). This CDR3 is 14 amino acids long. The CDR3 protein is CATSRDPSGGELFF. The DNA for the CDR3 is TGTGCCACCAGCAGAGATCCCTCGGGGGGGGAACTGTTTTTT. The full variable domain, its missing parts supplied by reference TRBV15 and TRBJ1-4, is DAMVIQNPRYQVTQFGKPVTLSCSQTLNHNVMYWYQQKSSQAPKLLFHYYDKDFNNEADTPDNFQSRRPNTSFCFLDIRSPGLGDTAMYLCATSRDPSGGELFFGSGTQLSVL.

This clone rates as medium-sized. The chain uses TRBV5-1 and TRBJ2-2; 9 bases map to TRBD1. This CDR3 is 20 amino acids long. Germline CDR1 reads SGHRS; CDR2 reads YFSETQ. Trimming at V came to 1 base and at J to 0 bases, leaving 13 bases not matched to a gene. CDR3 bases: TGCGCCAGCAGCTTGTCCGGGACAGGGTATCAGCTGGCGAACACCGGGGAGCTGTTTTTT. This codes for CASSLSGTGYQLANTGELFF.

This clone was seen only once. This chain uses TRBV15 with TRBJ1-4, with 10 bases identical to TRBD1. CDR1 and CDR2 from the germline V gene are LNHNV and YYDKDF (reference sequence). This CDR3 has 18 amino acids. Unmatched junction bases numbered 8, after V lost 0 bases and J lost 4 bases. The CDR3: CATSRDRDRGTLNEKLFF. The CDR3 region has the DNA TGTGCCACCAGCAGAGACCGGGACAGGGGAACGCTTAATGAAAAACTGTTTTTT.

The J gene is TRBJ2-5, the V gene TRBV5-4; 7 nucleotides match TRBD2. The CDR3 runs 17 residues. Germline CDR1 is SGHNT and CDR2 is YYREEE (reference sequence). With V trimmed by 4 bases and J by 0 bases, 12 bases remained unmatched. The CDR3 sequence is CASSPARSGQYQETQYF. The DNA of the CDR3 is TGTGCCAGCAGCCCAGCCCGTAGCGGGCAGTACCAAGAGACCCAGTACTTC.

This clone has only one observation. The rearrangement uses TRBV5-5 and TRBJ1-2; D is uncertain. V shed 0 bases and J shed 7 bases, with 22 bases lying between them. Germline-derived CDR1 and CDR2 are SGHKS and YYEKEE (reference sequence). This CDR3 contains 17 residues. CDR3 sequence: CASSLVSHPPGSAGYTF. Written as DNA, the CDR3 is TGTGCCAGCAGCTTGGTATCGCACCCCCCGGGGTCCGCTGGCTACACCTTC.

The V gene is TRBV5-1, the J gene TRBJ1-5; D gene uncertain. V dropped 0 bases and J dropped 7 bases, with 17 bases sitting between them. Germline-derived CDR1 and CDR2 are SGHRS and YFSETQ. The CDR3 has 16 residues. The CDR3 loop reads CASSLGPSDYGQPQHF. The CDR3 DNA sequence: TGCGCCAGCAGCTTGGGCCCCAGCGACTATGGGCAGCCCCAGCATTTT.